This T cell receptor (beta chain) emerged from a study of shared clonotypes between healthy human individuals. Whole-study findings and limits: A handful of donors held about 4.5% of naive CD4 clonotypes in common.

On this clone itself: Antigen unknown.

Naive CD8 cells comprised CD45RO-negative, CCR7-positively selected cells, excluding terminally differentiated effector memory CD45RA+ cells. Those who donated, Caucasian adults without exception, all lived in Nashville, Tennessee. This CDR3 spans 15 amino acids. J was trimmed by 0 bases and V by 6 bases; bases with no gene match: 5. The germline gives CDR1 SNHLY, CDR2 FYNNEI. Libraries were prepared by immunoSEQ multiplex PCR; TCRdb keeps only in-frame clonotypes and omits some of them. The sample holds 630,000 or so clones; roughly 98% are singletons and the top ten take approximately 0.33%. The origin of this receptor is a man aged 25 to 45 in good health. Source material: naive CD8+ T cells sorted from blood. V usage is TRBV2 and J usage is TRBJ2-7, with 10 positions matching TRBD1. DNA for the CDR3: TGTGCCAGCAGGGGGACAGGGGCGAGCTCCTACGAGCAGTACTTC. It codes for CASRGTGASSYEQYF.